This TCR beta chain was recorded in a study of beta chain features in type 1 diabetes. Whole-study results and caveats: All four CD4+ subsets from Type 1 diabetes patients carried moderately but significantly shorter TCRB CDR3s.

Sequencing targeted expressed TCRB transcripts, as all isolated RNA had been reverse transcribed. The table came from immunoSEQ multiplex PCR; TCRdb's copy has only in-frame clones and leaves some out. Here the sample spans 680,000 or so clones, under 15% being singletons. A few counts support this clone. Its antigen remains unidentified. This sequence originates from a man younger than 35 with type 1 diabetes. The sequenced sample consisted of naive CD4+ T cells from blood.

The CDR3 coding sequence is TGTGCCTGGACCATACAAGGACAGGGACGCTCACCCCTCCACTTT. Translating gives CAWTIQGQGRSPLHF. V gene TRBV30 combines with J gene TRBJ1-6; 8 nucleotides line up with TRBD1. This CDR3 contains 15 residues. Germline V CDR1 and CDR2: GTSNPN, SVGIG (reference sequence). Trimming cost V 4 bases and J 10 bases; bases outside gene matches: 12.